Each of the 2 T cell receptor beta chains below was sequenced from the same sample in a study of neurological immune-mediated disorders. TCRdb used MiXCR to reprocess the 5' RACE reads, holding one entry per CDR3 protein. The sample lists tens of thousands of distinct CDR3 sequences; 10% were seen once. Source material: PBMCs. The receptor set was obtained from a man between 40 and 49 years old in good health.

This clonotype was detected many times. The chain is built from TRBV21-1 and TRBJ2-7; the DNA was not compared with TRBD1, the D call given in the table. TRBV21-1 corresponds to a pseudogene. The CDR3 covers 16 residues. This CDR3 reads CASSNQLTGWNYEQYF. CDR3 DNA: TGTGCCAGCAGCAATCAACTCACCGGGTGGAATTACGAGCAGTACTTC.

This clonotype was recorded many times. V is TRBV5-1 and J is TRBJ2-2; D might be TRBD1 (5 bases). CDR3 length equals 14 residues. With 5 bases removed from V and 5 bases from J, the gap between germline ends came to 13 bases. CDR1 and CDR2 from the germline V gene are SGHRS and YFSETQ. The DNA for the CDR3 is TGCGCCAGCAGAGAGATTAAGGGGACCGGGGAGCTGTTTTTT. This encodes CASREIKGTGELFF. The full variable domain, rest sourced from reference TRBV5-1 and TRBJ2-2, is KAGVTQTPRYLIKTRGQQVTLSCSPISGHRSVSWYQQTPGQGLQFLFEYFSETQRNKGNFPGRFSGRQFSNSRSEMNVSTLELGDSALYLCASREIKGTGELFFGEGSRLTVL.